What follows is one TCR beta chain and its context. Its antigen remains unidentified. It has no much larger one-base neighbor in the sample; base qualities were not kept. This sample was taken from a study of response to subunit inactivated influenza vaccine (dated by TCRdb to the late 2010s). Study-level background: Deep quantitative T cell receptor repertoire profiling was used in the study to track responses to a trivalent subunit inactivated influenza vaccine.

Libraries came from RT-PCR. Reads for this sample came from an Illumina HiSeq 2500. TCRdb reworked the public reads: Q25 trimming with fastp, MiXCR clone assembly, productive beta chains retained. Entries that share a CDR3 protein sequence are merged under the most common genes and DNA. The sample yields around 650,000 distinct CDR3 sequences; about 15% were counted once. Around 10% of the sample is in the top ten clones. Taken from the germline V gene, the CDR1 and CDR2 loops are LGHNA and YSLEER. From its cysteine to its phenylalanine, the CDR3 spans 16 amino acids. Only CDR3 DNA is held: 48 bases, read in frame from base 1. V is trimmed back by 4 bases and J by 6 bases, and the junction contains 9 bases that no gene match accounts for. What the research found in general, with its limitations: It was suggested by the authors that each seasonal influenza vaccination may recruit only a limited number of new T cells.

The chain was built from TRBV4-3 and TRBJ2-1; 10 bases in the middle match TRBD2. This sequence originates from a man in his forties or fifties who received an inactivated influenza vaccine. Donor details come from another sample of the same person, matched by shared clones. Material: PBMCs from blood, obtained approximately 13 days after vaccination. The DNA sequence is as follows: TGCGCCAGCAGCCGCAGGACTAGCGGAGACTCCAATGAGCAGTTCTTC. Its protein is CASSRRTSGDSNEQFF.